These T cell receptor beta chains were read from a single sample in a study of memory CD4+ T cells and cytomegalovirus serostatus. Profiling relied on immunoSEQ multiplex PCR, and the TCRdb table lists in-frame clones only, not all of them. Of about 61,000 clones detected, around four fifths appear once; the ten largest clones hold 0.85% to 0.95%. Sequenced material: memory CD4+ T cells from blood. Receptor source: an adult in good health and CMV-seronegative. CDR3s include the opening cysteine and the closing phenylalanine or tryptophan. Each record gives: V gene, J gene, clone size, D gene, CDR3 length, CDR3 DNA, CDR3 protein. D genes are given only for firm matches. Some rows have no size entry. The others give once, few or many, or a class for an expanded clone.

v_gene: TRBV6-6
j_gene: TRBJ2-7
abundance: .
d_gene: TRBD1
len: 15
CDR3nt: TGTGCCAGCAGTTCAGGACAGGGCTCCGGCTACGAGCAGTACTTC
CDR3aa: CASSSGQGSGYEQYF

v_gene: TRBV6-5
j_gene: TRBJ2-7
abundance: .
d_gene: .
len: 14
CDR3nt: TGTGCCAGCAGTTACTCGACGGGGGCGCAAGAGCAGTACTTC
CDR3aa: CASSYSTGAQEQYF

v_gene: TRBV30
j_gene: TRBJ2-5
abundance: .
d_gene: .
len: 13
CDR3nt: TGTGCCTGGAGTGTCGGGTTGCAAGAGACCCAGTACTTC
CDR3aa: CAWSVGLQETQYF

v_gene: TRBV18
j_gene: TRBJ2-7
abundance: .
d_gene: TRBD1
len: 16
CDR3nt: TGTGCCAGCTCACCCCGACAGGGGGGCCCCACTTACGAGCAGTACTTC
CDR3aa: CASSPRQGGPTYEQYF

v_gene: TRBV7-5
j_gene: TRBJ1-2
abundance: .
d_gene: .
len: 15
CDR3nt: TGTGCCAGAAGGCATGACAAGGGACAGCTGCCGGGCTACACCTTC
CDR3aa: CARRHDKGQLPGYTF

v_gene: TRBV19
j_gene: TRBJ1-2
abundance: few
d_gene: .
len: 13
CDR3nt: TGTGCCAGTAGTATAGGCAGAAACTATGGCTACACCTTC
CDR3aa: CASSIGRNYGYTF

v_gene: TRBV7-2
j_gene: TRBJ1-2
abundance: once
d_gene: TRBD1
len: 16
CDR3nt: TGTGCCAGCAGCAACGGCGGACAGGCCGCTAACTATGGCTACACCTTC
CDR3aa: CASSNGGQAANYGYTF

v_gene: TRBV11-2
j_gene: TRBJ2-7
abundance: .
d_gene: .
len: 16
CDR3nt: TGTGCCAGCAGCCCCCACCGGGACCCTAACCTATACGAGCAGTACTTC
CDR3aa: CASSPHRDPNLYEQYF

v_gene: TRBV18
j_gene: TRBJ1-1
abundance: few
d_gene: .
len: 15
CDR3nt: TGTGCCAGCTCACTGTATGACGAGGGGGACACTGAAGCTTTCTTT
CDR3aa: CASSLYDEGDTEAFF

v_gene: TRBV29-1
j_gene: TRBJ2-6
abundance: .
d_gene: .
len: 15
CDR3nt: TGCAGCGTTTATAGCATACAAAGTCGGGCCAACGTCCTGACTTTC
CDR3aa: CSVYSIQSRANVLTF

v_gene: TRBV29-1
j_gene: TRBJ2-5
abundance: .
d_gene: .
len: 12
CDR3nt: TGCAGCGTTGAAGATCCCGGAGAGACCCAGTACTTC
CDR3aa: CSVEDPGETQYF

v_gene: TRBV28
j_gene: TRBJ1-2
abundance: .
d_gene: .
len: 14
CDR3nt: TGTGCCAGCAGTTTACAATCAGGGCCCTATGGCTACACCTTC
CDR3aa: CASSLQSGPYGYTF

v_gene: TRBV6-1
j_gene: TRBJ1-1
abundance: .
d_gene: .
len: 13
CDR3nt: TGTGCCAGCAGTACGACTTGGAACACTGAAGCTTTCTTT
CDR3aa: CASSTTWNTEAFF

v_gene: TRBV30
j_gene: TRBJ1-1
abundance: .
d_gene: .
len: 16
CDR3nt: TGTGCCTGGAGTGTATCGGGCATCCCCCCGGACACTGAAGCTTTCTTT
CDR3aa: CAWSVSGIPPDTEAFF

v_gene: TRBV27
j_gene: TRBJ2-2
abundance: .
d_gene: .
len: 14
CDR3nt: TGTGCCAGCACAGGGGGGCGAGTTACCGGGGAGCTGTTTTTT
CDR3aa: CASTGGRVTGELFF

v_gene: TRBV4-1
j_gene: TRBJ2-7
abundance: once
d_gene: TRBD2
len: 19
CDR3nt: TGCGCCAGCAGCCCTGTAGGGATGAGCCTCGGGAGGGCCGACTACGAGCAGTACTTC
CDR3aa: CASSPVGMSLGRADYEQYF

v_gene: TRBV30
j_gene: TRBJ2-1
abundance: .
d_gene: TRBD2
len: 14
CDR3nt: TGTGCCTGGACCCCGGGACTAGCGAATGGTGAGCAGTTCTTC
CDR3aa: CAWTPGLANGEQFF

v_gene: TRBV6-5
j_gene: TRBJ2-1
abundance: .
d_gene: .
len: 14
CDR3nt: TGTGCCAGCAGTTACGACGCGACTAGTAACGAGCAGTTCTTC
CDR3aa: CASSYDATSNEQFF

v_gene: TRBV28
j_gene: TRBJ2-7
abundance: .
d_gene: .
len: 13
CDR3nt: TGTGCCAGCAGTCTCTCGACAGGTCACGAGCAGTACTTC
CDR3aa: CASSLSTGHEQYF

v_gene: TRBV14
j_gene: TRBJ2-2
abundance: .
d_gene: .
len: 14
CDR3nt: TGTGCCAGCAGCCAAGTGGGGCAAACCGGGGAGCTGTTTTTT
CDR3aa: CASSQVGQTGELFF

v_gene: TRBV5-4
j_gene: TRBJ1-4
abundance: few
d_gene: TRBD1
len: 16
CDR3nt: TGTGCCAGCAGTCGGGGGCCGGGACAGGGGGCCGGAAAACTGTTTTTT
CDR3aa: CASSRGPGQGAGKLFF

v_gene: TRBV11-2
j_gene: TRBJ2-2
abundance: once
d_gene: TRBD1
len: 15
CDR3nt: TGTGCCAGCAGCTTAGGGGCAGGGGGAATCGGGGAGCTGTTTTTT
CDR3aa: CASSLGAGGIGELFF

v_gene: TRBV4-2
j_gene: TRBJ2-6
abundance: .
d_gene: .
len: 18
CDR3nt: TGTGCCAGCAGCCGGACAGCCAAGACCCTACCTGGGGCCAACGTCCTGACTTTC
CDR3aa: CASSRTAKTLPGANVLTF

v_gene: TRBV18
j_gene: TRBJ2-6
abundance: once
d_gene: .
len: 15
CDR3nt: TGTGCCAGCTCGGACATCAGCTCTGGGGCCAACGTCCTGACTTTC
CDR3aa: CASSDISSGANVLTF

v_gene: TRBV27
j_gene: TRBJ2-7
abundance: .
d_gene: TRBD1
len: 19
CDR3nt: TGTGCCAGCAGTAGACAGGGGGCGCAGCGGAGGGGGACAACCTACGAGCAGTACTTC
CDR3aa: CASSRQGAQRRGTTYEQYF

v_gene: TRBV5-4
j_gene: TRBJ2-3
abundance: .
d_gene: .
len: 14
CDR3nt: TGTGCCAGCAGCTTGGACCGACTAGTTAGTACGCAGTATTTT
CDR3aa: CASSLDRLVSTQYF

v_gene: TRBV5-4
j_gene: TRBJ1-1
abundance: .
d_gene: .
len: 15
CDR3nt: TGTGCCAGCAGCCCTGGGCGGGGGCTGAACACTGAAGCTTTCTTT
CDR3aa: CASSPGRGLNTEAFF

v_gene: TRBV27
j_gene: TRBJ1-4
abundance: .
d_gene: .
len: 15
CDR3nt: TGTGCCAGCCCCCCCAGGGGCTACCGAGGGGAAAAACTGTTTTTT
CDR3aa: CASPPRGYRGEKLFF

v_gene: TRBV27
j_gene: TRBJ2-1
abundance: once
d_gene: .
len: 15
CDR3nt: TGTGCCAGCAGTTTCGGCAGAAGCATTTACAATGAGCAGTTCTTC
CDR3aa: CASSFGRSIYNEQFF

v_gene: TRBV18
j_gene: TRBJ1-5
abundance: few
d_gene: .
len: 16
CDR3nt: TGTGCCAGCTCACCACCGGGGGCGAGGAGCAATCAGCCCCAGCATTTT
CDR3aa: CASSPPGARSNQPQHF

v_gene: TRBV6-5
j_gene: TRBJ2-2
abundance: .
d_gene: .
len: 16
CDR3nt: TGTGCCAGCAGTTACGGGCAGAACGCGAACACCGGGGAGCTGTTTTTT
CDR3aa: CASSYGQNANTGELFF

v_gene: TRBV29-1
j_gene: TRBJ1-1
abundance: .
d_gene: TRBD1
len: 14
CDR3nt: TGCAGCGTTCCCGGGACAGCCCTGAACACTGAAGCTTTCTTT
CDR3aa: CSVPGTALNTEAFF

v_gene: TRBV14
j_gene: TRBJ1-5
abundance: .
d_gene: .
len: 15
CDR3nt: TGTGCCAGCAGCCAGGGGGGATGGGGCAATCAGCCCCAGCATTTT
CDR3aa: CASSQGGWGNQPQHF

v_gene: TRBV6-6
j_gene: TRBJ1-2
abundance: .
d_gene: .
len: 12
CDR3nt: TGTGCCAGCACGTTATCTGGGGAGGGCTACACCTTC
CDR3aa: CASTLSGEGYTF

v_gene: TRBV4-3
j_gene: TRBJ1-4
abundance: .
d_gene: TRBD1
len: 19
CDR3nt: TGCGCCAGCAGCCAAGATGTGGACAGGGGCTATTCAACTAATGAAAAACTGTTTTTT
CDR3aa: CASSQDVDRGYSTNEKLFF

v_gene: TRBV19
j_gene: TRBJ1-1
abundance: .
d_gene: TRBD1
len: 14
CDR3nt: TGTGCCAGTAATGAGGGGGCGGTGAACACTGAAGCTTTCTTT
CDR3aa: CASNEGAVNTEAFF